These 20 T cell receptor beta chains originate from one sample sequenced in a study of blood T cells in healthy people across ages. The second PCR ran roughly 6 to 11 cycles with a sample-barcoded 5' primer and J-beta primers. TCRdb analysed the 5' RACE reads with MiXCR anew, one entry per CDR3 protein. Here the sample spans 1.5 million or so distinct CDR3 sequences, about 45% being singletons. Input material: blood. The receptors here all came from a woman younger than 35 in good health.

This chain connects TRBV2 to TRBJ2-7, with 9 nucleotides matching TRBD2. This CDR3 contains 14 residues. J lost 0 bases, V lost 10 bases, and 7 bases had no gene match. From germline, CDR1 is SNHLY and CDR2 FYNNEI. For the CDR3, the DNA is TGTGCCATCCTCGCTAGCGGGGTCTCCTACGAGCAGTACTTC. Its translation: CAILASGVSYEQYF.

The V gene is TRBV6-2 or TRBV6-3, the J gene TRBJ2-3, with a tentative D call TRBD1 (5 bases). Trimming pared 2 bases from V and 2 bases from J, leaving 17 bases between. Germline CDR1 reads MNHEY; CDR2 reads SVGEGT. The CDR3 length is 17 residues. The CDR3 loop is CASSYLASGPHTDTQYF. In nucleotides, the CDR3 is TGTGCCAGCAGTTACCTGGCGTCAGGGCCTCACACAGATACGCAGTATTTT.

This clonotype was picked up a small number of times. The rearrangement uses TRBV20-1 and TRBJ1-1; D unresolved. CDR1 DFQATT and CDR2 SNEGSKA come from the germline V gene (reference sequence). This CDR3 is 13 amino acids long. V lost 1 base to trimming and J lost 6 bases, with 12 bases between them. The CDR3 bases are TGCAGTGCTAGAGCCCGGGGTCGGGCTGAAGCTTTCTTT. It translates to CSARARGRAEAFF.

This clonotype has a handful of counts. This chain links TRBV6-5 with TRBJ2-7, with TRBD1 identical over 8 bases. Germline loops: CDR1 MNHEY, CDR2 SVGAGI. Trimming cost V 4 bases and J 6 bases; bases outside gene matches: 8. The CDR3 has 14 residues. The CDR3 nucleotides are TGTGCCAGCAGTTCCCCGACAGGGGCTCGCGAGCAGTACTTC. It specifies CASSSPTGAREQYF.

This clonotype was picked up a small number of times. V usage is TRBV13 and J usage is TRBJ2-7, with TRBD2 matching 8 bases. Per the germline V gene, CDR1 is PRHDT and CDR2 is FYEKMQ (reference sequence). J lost 1 base, V lost 1 base, and 9 bases had no gene match. The CDR3 consists of 17 residues. CDR3 nucleotides: TGTGCCAGCAGCTTAGTGGGTTTTAGCGGGAATTCCTACGAGCAGTACTTC. This encodes CASSLVGFSGNSYEQYF.

This clonotype has more than one count but fewer than ten. This chain links TRBV9 with TRBJ2-3; the D gene is possibly TRBD2 (7 bases). The CDR3 sequence is 16 residues long. The V gene lost 3 bases and the J gene lost 1 base, with 15 bases spanning the gap. Looked up from germline, CDR1 is SGDLS and CDR2 is YYNGEE. The CDR3 loop is CASSAQGGGRTDTQYF. Here the CDR3 DNA reads TGTGCCAGCAGCGCCCAGGGAGGGGGACGCACAGATACGCAGTATTTT.

J is TRBJ2-3 and V is TRBV7-2, with TRBD2 matching over 12 bases. The CDR3 loop spans 18 amino acids. V lost 5 bases, J lost 4 bases, and 13 bases stayed unmatched. In germline, CDR1 is SGHTA, CDR2 FQGNSA. CDR3 amino acids: CASSKPSGGEARADTQYF. Written as DNA, the CDR3 is TGTGCCAGCAGCAAACCTAGCGGGGGGGAGGCTCGTGCAGATACGCAGTATTTT.

This clonotype was picked up many times. The chain has TRBV24-1 and TRBJ2-6; TRBD1 matches at 9 bases. The CDR3 consists of 19 residues. The V and J ends lost 3 bases and 3 bases, in that order; junction bases with no gene match: 11. Per germline, CDR1 KGHDR and CDR2 SFDVKD. This CDR3 reads CATSDHRGPMVFGANVLTF. The DNA for the CDR3 is TGTGCCACCAGTGATCACAGGGGGCCGATGGTCTTTGGGGCCAACGTCCTGACTTTC.

The V call is TRBV6-1, the J call TRBJ1-5, with TRBD1 as a possible D gene (6 bases). V gave up 8 bases and J gave up 5 bases, with 16 bases separating them. Germline values: CDR1 MNHNS, CDR2 SASEGT. This CDR3 spans 14 amino acids. The CDR3 here is CASQWAGGDQPQHF. The DNA for the CDR3 is TGTGCCAGCCAGTGGGCGGGGGGCGATCAGCCCCAGCATTTT.

The chain couples TRBV27 to TRBJ2-1; TRBD2 is a possible D gene (7 bases). Looked up from germline, CDR1 is MNHEY and CDR2 is SMNVEV (reference sequence). Trimming removed 10 bases from V and 7 bases from J, with 23 bases in between. The CDR3 covers 15 residues. DNA of the CDR3: TGTGCCATCGGCCGGGACGATGAGGGGGGGAATGAGCAGTTCTTC. Protein sequence: CAIGRDDEGGNEQFF.

The rearrangement uses TRBV20-1 and TRBJ2-2; tentatively, D is TRBD1 or TRBD2 (5 bases each). The CDR3 is made up of 15 amino acids. Germline loops: CDR1 DFQATT, CDR2 SNEGSKA (reference sequence). Trimming cost V 4 bases and J 3 bases, with 15 bases left between them. The CDR3 sequence is CSATPGTKDTGELFF. As DNA, the CDR3 is TGCAGTGCTACCCCCGGGACCAAAGACACCGGGGAGCTGTTTTTT.

The chain recombines TRBV5-1 with TRBJ2-1; TRBD1 matches at 8 bases. Germline CDR1 and CDR2: SGHRS and YFSETQ. The CDR3 consists of 17 residues. Trimming removed 4 bases from V and 5 bases from J; junction bases left unmatched: 14. The CDR3 region has the DNA TGCGCCAGCAGCGGGGGGACAGGCCGGAGAATCCACAATGAGCAGTTCTTC. Protein product: CASSGGTGRRIHNEQFF.

This rearrangement joins TRBV5-4 to TRBJ2-7, with TRBD2 identical over 7 bases. V gave up 0 bases and J gave up 7 bases; unmatched junction bases: 13. Germline lookup yields CDR1 SGHNT and CDR2 YYREEE (reference sequence). The CDR3 is 16 residues long. CDR3: CASSLGGGDVGNEQYF. CDR3 nucleotide sequence: TGTGCCAGCAGCTTGGGTGGGGGGGATGTAGGCAATGAGCAGTACTTC.

This clonotype was seen only a few times. The chain is built from TRBV11-2 and TRBJ1-6, with 7 nucleotides matching TRBD1. Germline lookup yields CDR1 SGHAT and CDR2 FQNNGV. Germline trimming cut 5 bases from V and 4 bases from J; bases unmatched to any gene: 5. The length of the CDR3 is 15 residues. This CDR3 is CASSPAGQYNSPLHF. The CDR3 nucleotides are TGTGCCAGCAGCCCGGCGGGACAGTATAATTCACCCCTCCACTTT.

The chain employs TRBV6-1 and TRBJ2-5, with TRBD1 matching 8 bases. This CDR3 comprises 15 residues. Germline-derived CDR1 and CDR2 are MNHNS and SASEGT. V lost 1 base, J lost 5 bases, and 6 bases stayed unmatched. The CDR3 region is CASSEVRGLKETQYF. In DNA form, the CDR3 reads TGTGCCAGCAGTGAAGTCAGGGGGCTTAAGGAGACCCAGTACTTC.

The rearrangement uses TRBV12-3 or TRBV12-4 and TRBJ1-5; the D is unclear. V was clipped by 6 bases and J by 5 bases, with 17 bases between them. The CDR3 is made up of 15 amino acids. CDR3 amino acids: CASRDFRETHQPQHF. CDR3 nucleotides: TGTGCCAGCAGGGACTTTCGAGAGACCCATCAGCCCCAGCATTTT.

This rearrangement joins TRBV7-2 to TRBJ2-4; 11 bases agree with TRBD2. Germline-derived CDR1 and CDR2 are SGHTA and FQGNSA. The CDR3 length is 15 residues. Losses at the gene ends were 5 bases for V and 13 bases for J; bases not matched to a gene: 13. CDR3 in amino acids: CASSVQGLAGGKQYF. The CDR3 DNA reads as TGTGCCAGCAGCGTACAGGGATTAGCGGGAGGGAAGCAGTACTTC.

Details on this clonotype: The likely explanation is a read error, given a far larger clone one base away. The chain uses TRBV12-3 or TRBV12-4 and TRBJ2-1; D is perhaps TRBD1 (5 bases). The CDR3 is 13 amino acids. The CDR3 coding sequence is TGTGCCAGCAGTTTAAGGGGCTACAATGAGCGGTTCTTC. Its translation: CASSLRGYNERFF.

This clonotype was counted a few times. The chain is built from TRBV20-1 and TRBJ2-3; D gene ambiguous. V was pared by 5 bases and J by 6 bases, with 9 bases between. The CDR3 loop spans 11 amino acids. Germline-derived CDR1 and CDR2 are DFQATT and SNEGSKA (reference sequence). CDR3 sequence: CSASPVDTQYF. CDR3 coding DNA: TGCAGTGCTTCGCCGGTGGATACGCAGTATTTT.

Only a few counts were recorded for this clonotype. The J gene is TRBJ1-6, the V gene TRBV4-1; D is undetermined. V lost 1 base, J lost 8 bases, and 12 bases lay in between. Germline V gene lookup returns CDR1 MGHRA and CDR2 YSYEKL. The CDR3 runs to 15 residues. The CDR3 DNA reads as TGCGCCAGCAGCCAAGTTCAGCAAAGCGATTCACCCCTCCACTTT. Residues: CASSQVQQSDSPLHF.